The 16 T cell receptor beta chains below all came from one sample that was sequenced in a study of control samples from healthy donors and cancer patients. Generated by immunoSEQ multiplex PCR, the TCRdb table keeps only in-frame clones and is missing some. This table lists around 190,000 clones. Input material: blood. These receptors were collected from a woman in her thirties in good health.

V is TRBV7-9 and J is TRBJ2-5; maybe TRBD2 (7 bases). This CDR3 is 15 amino acids long. V was clipped by 5 bases and J by 3 bases, with 16 bases between them. CDR1 is SEHNR and CDR2 is FQNEAQ in the germline V gene (reference sequence). CDR3 nucleotide sequence: TGTGCCAGCAGCAGCGGGACATTAAATGAAGAGACCCAGTACTTC. Protein product: CASSSGTLNEETQYF.

This chain joins TRBV28 and TRBJ1-4; maybe TRBD1 (6 bases). Germline loops: CDR1 MDHEN, CDR2 SYDVKM. This CDR3 is 15 amino acids long. With 9 bases removed from V and 3 bases from J, the gap between germline ends came to 17 bases. The DNA for the CDR3 is TGTGCCAGTACCGAGTACAGGGTGGCTAATGAAAAACTGTTTTTT. Translation: CASTEYRVANEKLFF.

Turning to this clone: A read error may account for a junction end that differs from germline. The genes are TRBV29-1 and TRBJ2-1, with 9 bases that match TRBD1. This CDR3 region has 16 residues. Germline V CDR1 and CDR2: SQVTM, ANQGSEA. In DNA, the CDR3 is TGCAACGTTGAATTTGGGACAGGGAGCTCCTACAATGAGCAGTTCTTC. Translation: CNVEFGTGSSYNEQFF.

The rearrangement links TRBV7-6 to TRBJ2-3, with 10 bases identical to TRBD2. The CDR3 extends over 19 amino acids. The junction had 11 bases not matched to a gene; V was cut back by 0 bases and J by 2 bases. CDR1 SGHVS and CDR2 FNYEAQ come from the germline V gene. The DNA of the CDR3 is TGTGCCAGCAGCTTAGCGTCCGGCCTGCTAGCGGGGGACACAGATACGCAGTATTTT. Residues: CASSLASGLLAGDTDTQYF.

This rearrangement joins TRBV7-9 to TRBJ2-5; 8 bases map to TRBD1. J lost 1 base, V lost 4 bases, and 5 bases had no gene match. The CDR3 consists of 15 residues. Per the germline V gene, CDR1 is SEHNR and CDR2 is FQNEAQ (reference sequence). The CDR3 DNA follows: TGTGCCAGCAGCTCGGGACAGGTGATCCAAGAGACCCAGTACTTC. Its translation: CASSSGQVIQETQYF.

This chain links TRBV4-1 with TRBJ1-6; TRBD1 might be the D (6 bases). Trimming pared 2 bases from V and 6 bases from J, leaving 20 bases between. Looked up from germline, CDR1 is MGHRA and CDR2 is YSYEKL. The CDR3 sequence is 18 residues long. CDR3 nucleotides: TGCGCCAGCAGCCAACCCCTTCCTCCGGGACAAGCTAATTCACCCCTCCACTTT. Translated: CASSQPLPPGQANSPLHF.

This chain links TRBV5-1 with TRBJ1-6, with D possibly TRBD1 on 5 matching bases. The CDR3 is 17 amino acids. Germline CDR1 reads SGHRS; CDR2 reads YFSETQ. V lost 7 bases and J lost 0, with 17 bases in between. Written as DNA, the CDR3 is TGCGCCAGCGCTCGACAGACTTTAAGCTCCTATAATTCACCCCTCCACTTT. Protein product: CASARQTLSSYNSPLHF. Filled out from reference TRBV5-1 and TRBJ1-6, the complete variable domain reads KAGVTQTPRYLIKTRGQQVTLSCSPISGHRSVSWYQQTPGQGLQFLFEYFSETQRNKGNFPGRFSGRQFSNSRSEMNVSTLELGDSALYLCASARQTLSSYNSPLHFGNGTRLTVT.

The chain links TRBV7-9 to TRBJ1-1, with unresolved D. Germline V gene data show CDR1 as SEHNR and CDR2 as FQNEAQ (reference sequence). The CDR3 totals 15 residues. The V and J ends lost 4 bases and 5 bases respectively, with 17 bases between them. CDR3 in amino acids: CASSSPLPRITEAFF. CDR3 bases: TGTGCCAGCAGCTCCCCCCTTCCACGAATTACTGAAGCTTTCTTT.

The chain carries TRBV9 and TRBJ1-4; no firm D call. The CDR3 spans 16 residues. CDR1 SGDLS and CDR2 YYNGEE come from the germline V gene. Between the trimmed V and J ends, which lost 2 bases and 8 bases, there was a span of 19 bases. Here the CDR3 DNA reads TGTGCCAGCAGCGTCGGCTTAGGACGGAGGTCCGAAAAACTGTTTTTT. As protein: CASSVGLGRRSEKLFF.

DNA for the CDR3: TGTGCCAGCAGCTTAGCGTTCCCCGAAACCCAGTACTTC. Translated: CASSLAFPETQYF. The chain uses TRBV7-2 and TRBJ2-5; no definite D call. V was shortened by 0 bases and J by 8 bases, with 10 bases between the two germline ends. The CDR3 is 13 residues long. CDR1 is SGHTA, CDR2 FQGNSA, per germline.

The rearrangement joins TRBV6-5 to TRBJ1-5; maybe TRBD1 (6 bases). CDR3 length: 15 amino acids. Germline loops: CDR1 MNHEY, CDR2 SVGAGI. V was clipped by 2 bases and J by 5 bases, with 13 bases between them. The CDR3 is CASSYDSRGDQPQHF. For the CDR3, the DNA is TGTGCCAGCAGTTACGATTCCAGGGGTGATCAGCCCCAGCATTTT.

The chain employs TRBV4-1 and TRBJ2-1; 14 positions agree with TRBD2. The CDR3 runs to 17 residues. The germline V gene encodes CDR1 MGHRA and CDR2 YSYEKL. Trimming removed 4 bases from V and 4 bases from J; junction bases left unmatched: 6. CDR3 region: CASSPGTSGGLYNEQFF. The DNA for the CDR3 is TGCGCCAGCAGCCCCGGGACTAGCGGGGGCCTATACAATGAGCAGTTCTTC.

The chain links TRBV7-3 to TRBJ1-1; no definite D call. Trimming took off 10 bases at V and 1 base at J, with 22 bases between the two ends. The CDR3 covers 16 residues. CDR1 and CDR2 (germline): SGHTA, FQGTGA. The chain's CDR3 is CATKNRAPSGNTEAFF. As DNA, the CDR3 is TGTGCCACCAAGAATAGGGCTCCCTCTGGGAACACTGAAGCTTTCTTT.

The V gene is TRBV28, the J gene TRBJ1-5; 7 nucleotides match TRBD1. Losses at the gene ends were 8 bases for V and 0 bases for J; bases not matched to a gene: 4. Germline V gene lookup returns CDR1 MDHEN and CDR2 SYDVKM. The CDR3 runs 14 residues. In nucleotides, the CDR3 is TGTGCCAGCCGGGGACAGAATAGCAATCAGCCCCAGCATTTT. Translation gives CASRGQNSNQPQHF.

J is TRBJ2-7 and V is TRBV3-1 (or the pseudogene TRBV3-2); perhaps TRBD1 as D (6 bases). The CDR3 sequence is 15 residues long. CDR1 is LGHDT and CDR2 is YNNKEL in the germline V gene (reference sequence). V was pared by 4 bases and J by 0 bases, with 13 bases between. Written as DNA, the CDR3 is TGTGCCAGCAGCCCTACCGGGACACTCTCCTACGAGCAGTACTTC. Its translation is CASSPTGTLSYEQYF.

The chain has TRBV2 and TRBJ1-6; 7 positions match TRBD1. With 6 bases clipped from V and 8 bases from J, the junction kept 7 bases outside the gene matches. The CDR3 length is 14 residues. CDR1 is SNHLY and CDR2 is FYNNEI in the germline V gene. CDR3 residues: CASRTGTADSPLHF. CDR3 bases: TGTGCCAGCAGAACCGGGACAGCGGATTCACCCCTCCACTTT.